Reported below is one T cell receptor beta chain. What it binds is unknown. The diagnoses drew upon clinical symptoms, serum thyroxine and TRAb, thyroid ultrasound and orbital computed tomography. PBMCs were sourced from more than 9 ml fresh peripheral blood. These data come from a study of T cells in Graves' hyperthyroidism and ophthalmopathy. Study-wide findings and caveats: The model identified upcoming ophthalmopathy a median about 7.1 months ahead of onset. Blood also carried most thyroid clonotypes expanded above 0.001.

It was RNA transcripts that yielded the amplified TCR beta CDR3 regions. Initially, a first-round RT-PCR of the TCR CDR3 employed the HTBI primer set. TCRdb passed the multiplex PCR reads through MiXCR, listing each CDR3 protein once. This repertoire shows about 640,000 distinct CDR3 sequences, about 20% found once; its top ten account for about 35%. The CDR3 totals 16 residues. The junction had 6 bases not matched to a gene; V was cut back by 2 bases and J by 4 bases. Looked up from germline, CDR1 is ENHRY and CDR2 is SYGVKD. This rearrangement joins TRBV10-3 to TRBJ2-3; 10 positions match TRBD2. The sequence was collected from a man under 40 with Graves' ophthalmopathy. The sequencing sample was made of blood. CDR3 bases: TGTGCCATCAGTGAGACCGGGACTAGCGCGGCAGATACGCAGTATTTT. Translating it yields CAISETGTSAADTQYF.